Sequencing of this T cell receptor (beta chain) was carried out in a study of radiotherapy plus CTLA-4 blockade in lung cancer. Study results and caveats: Increased serum interferon-beta after radiation also reportedly predicted response strongly.

Germline V gives CDR1 SGHNT, CDR2 YYREEE (reference sequence). V trimming: 0 bases; J trimming: 11 bases; junction bases outside the gene matches: 2. The CDR3 sequence is 12 residues long. This clone came up a few times. Its antigen is undetermined. The protocol was immunoSEQ multiplex PCR, while the TCRdb copy is restricted to in-frame clones and leaves out a portion. The data contain approximately 89,000 clones, around 81% of them seen just once; the ten biggest clones take up more than 3.5%. Focal radiation was given together with CTLA-4 blockade (ipilimumab) to patients with chemo-refractory metastatic non-small-cell lung cancer.

The V gene is TRBV5-4, the J gene TRBJ1-3; 7 bases line up with TRBD1. The TCR was taken from a human donor with non-small cell lung cancer who had a partial response to radiotherapy plus ipilimumab. Some clones in this sample may be carry-over from other donors' samples. This specimen was peripheral blood, taken from a patient treated with radiotherapy plus ipilimumab. The CDR3 is CASSLDRGPIYF. CDR3 sequence (DNA): TGTGCCAGCAGCTTGGACAGGGGCCCCATATATTTT.